This T cell receptor beta chain appears in the sequencing data of a study of T cells in Graves' hyperthyroidism and ophthalmopathy. Turning to the study itself: Peripheral blood was acquired at first diagnosis, ahead of any therapy whatsoever. Findings and limits, study-wide: Onset of ophthalmopathy came a median 6.5 months after the model predicted it.

Germline V gives CDR1 LNHDA, CDR2 SQIVND (reference sequence). The V and J ends lost 6 bases and 8 bases, in that order; junction bases with no gene match: 8. The CDR3 extends over 14 amino acids. From RNA transcripts, TCR beta CDR3 regions were amplified. The TCR CDR3 was amplified in a first-round RT-PCR using the HTBI primer set. TCRdb recomputed calls from the multiplex PCR reads with MiXCR, one row per CDR3 protein. Of about 520,000 distinct CDR3 sequences listed, around 22% are singletons. Of note for this clonotype: Its cognate antigen is unknown.

The study excluded patients with uncontrolled infection, other autoimmune disease, pregnancy or lactation. Together with thyroid ultrasound, orbital computed tomography, serum thyroxine and TRAb, clinical symptoms were used for diagnoses. This chain links TRBV19 with TRBJ1-2, with 11 nucleotides matching TRBD1. The TCR sequence derives from a woman aged 30 to 39 with Graves' ophthalmopathy. The sequencing input was blood. CDR3 DNA sequence: TGTGCCAGTAGCCGGGACAGGGGGGAAGGAGGCTACACCTTC. It is translated as CASSRDRGEGGYTF.